This T cell receptor beta chain was identified during a study of response to subunit inactivated influenza vaccine (dated by TCRdb to the late 2010s). Study-level background: To follow how T cells responded to a trivalent subunit inactivated influenza vaccine, the researchers relied on deep quantitative profiling of the T cell receptor repertoire.

Via the germline V gene, CDR1 is SNHLY and CDR2 FYNNEI. For this chain, trimming is 6 bases at the V end and 5 bases at the J end, and the number of junction bases without a gene match is 19. Including cysteine and phenylalanine, the CDR3 has 18 amino acids. The CDR3 DNA has 54 bases and is translated from base 1. Study-wide findings and limitations: It was suggested by the authors that each seasonal influenza vaccination may recruit only a limited number of new T cells.

The library was produced with RT-PCR. Reads for this sample came from an Illumina HiSeq 2500. Using fastp trimming at Q25 and MiXCR clonotype assembly, TCRdb reanalyzed the public sequencing data and kept in-frame beta chains. One record per CDR3 amino acid sequence lists the most common genes and DNA. This sample has about 570,000 distinct CDR3 sequences in its table, and 11% of those were observed once. Of the sample, roughly 11% is held by the ten largest clones. As concerns this clonotype: There is no known antigen for this receptor. Qualities for individual bases were not recorded, and no much larger clone is one base off.

These data were also filed under a second study, of T cells expressing NK-cell markers. The second paper further reports: The TCR beta cDNA libraries were made using 5'RACE template switching, a step that added both a universal primer site and unique molecular identifiers. Eight or nine donors provided sorted CD3+CD56+NKG2C+, CD3+CD56+NKG2C- and CD3+CD56-NKG2C+ T-cell subsets, whose TCR beta-chain repertoires were profiled. Seven of the eight sequenced donors were HCMV-seropositive and one was HCMV-seronegative. To restrict sorting to alphabetaTCR-expressing T cells, an anti-gammadeltaTCR antibody was added in several experiments. For roughly six donors, the dominant CD3+CD56+NKG2C+ clonotypes were among the top 10 CD8+ clonotypes and accounted for about 1.0-7.0% of CD8+ T cells. Those dominant clonotypes were again the most abundant among CD3+CD56-NKG2C+ cells in a few donors, at roughly 28.3-60.1%. Whether the expanded NKG2C-expressing T cell clones were specific for HCMV antigens remained unclear. The study sequenced eight donors, all healthy volunteers chosen at random: three men and five women. HCMV-specific IgG was detected in serum with a commercial ELISA kit to determine HCMV serostatus. Ficoll density gradient centrifugation was used to isolate peripheral blood mononuclear cells from blood. For over five donors, bulk peripheral blood T-cell repertoires were also sequenced from unsorted PBMC. cDNA synthesis was primed from the TCR beta constant segment, followed by two successive PCR amplification steps. Sequencing of the libraries produced 2 x 150 bp reads on Illumina HiSeq 2000/2500, MiSeq or NextSeq. MIGEC handled demultiplexing of the reads and grouping by UMI, while MiTCR was used to assemble and quantify clonotypes. To exclude erroneous sequences, any TCR cDNA sequence not supported by at least two reads was discarded. The tcR package was used for downstream repertoire analysis, and clonotypes were matched between fractions using CDR3 nucleotide sequence together with V segment. VDJmatch was used to annotate antigen specificity against VDJdb, with one amino acid substitution in CDR3 permitted.

The chain is made from TRBV2 and TRBJ2-3; 8 central nucleotides agree with TRBD2. The specimen comprised PBMCs from blood, sampled on the day of vaccination. This receptor was taken from a man between 45 and 60 years old who received an inactivated influenza vaccine. Donor details come from another sample of the same person, matched by shared clones. The encoded CDR3 is CASRDNLQRGRTVDTQYF. The nucleotides read TGTGCCAGCAGGGATAACTTACAGCGGGGGCGGACCGTAGATACGCAGTATTTT.